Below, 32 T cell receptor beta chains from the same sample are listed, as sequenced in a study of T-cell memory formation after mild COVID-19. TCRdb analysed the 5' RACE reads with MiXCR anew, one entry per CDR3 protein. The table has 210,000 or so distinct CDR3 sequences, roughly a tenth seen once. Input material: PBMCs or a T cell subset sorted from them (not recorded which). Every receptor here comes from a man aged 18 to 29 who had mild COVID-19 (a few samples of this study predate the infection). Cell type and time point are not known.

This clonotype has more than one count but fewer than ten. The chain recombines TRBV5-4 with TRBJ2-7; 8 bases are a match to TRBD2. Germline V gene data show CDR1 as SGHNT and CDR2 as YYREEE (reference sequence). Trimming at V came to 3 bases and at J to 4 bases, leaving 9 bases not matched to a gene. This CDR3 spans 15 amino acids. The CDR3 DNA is TGTGCCAGCAGCTCGAACCCGGGGGGGAAATACGAGCAGTACGTC. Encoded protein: CASSSNPGGKYEQYV.

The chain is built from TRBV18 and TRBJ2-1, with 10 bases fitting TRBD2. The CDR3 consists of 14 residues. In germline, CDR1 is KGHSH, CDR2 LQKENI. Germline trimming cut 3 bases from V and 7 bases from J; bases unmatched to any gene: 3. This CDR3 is CASSPTSGKNEQFF. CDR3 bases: TGTGCCAGCTCACCCACTAGCGGGAAGAATGAGCAGTTCTTC.

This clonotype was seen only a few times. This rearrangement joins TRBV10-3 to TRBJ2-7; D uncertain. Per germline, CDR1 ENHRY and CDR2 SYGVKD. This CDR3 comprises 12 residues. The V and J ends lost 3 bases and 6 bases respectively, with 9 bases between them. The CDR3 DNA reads TGTGCCATCAGTGACGTGGTTGCCGAGCAGTACTTC. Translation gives CAISDVVAEQYF.

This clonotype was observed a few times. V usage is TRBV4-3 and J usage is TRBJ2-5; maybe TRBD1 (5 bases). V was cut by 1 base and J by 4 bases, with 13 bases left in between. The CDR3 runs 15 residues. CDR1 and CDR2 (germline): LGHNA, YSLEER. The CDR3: CASSQGWGDLETQYF. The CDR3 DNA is TGCGCCAGCAGCCAAGGCTGGGGCGATCTAGAGACCCAGTACTTC.

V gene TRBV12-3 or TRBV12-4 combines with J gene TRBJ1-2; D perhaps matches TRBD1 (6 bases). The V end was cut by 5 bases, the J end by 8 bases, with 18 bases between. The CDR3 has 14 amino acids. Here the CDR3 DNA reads TGTGCCAGCAGTAAGGACAGTCTGAGATCCGGCTACACCTTC. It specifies CASSKDSLRSGYTF.

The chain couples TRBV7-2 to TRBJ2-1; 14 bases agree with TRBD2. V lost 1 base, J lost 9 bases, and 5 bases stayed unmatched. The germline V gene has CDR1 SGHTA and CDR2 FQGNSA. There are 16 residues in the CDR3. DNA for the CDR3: TGTGCCAGCAGCTTAGATGGACTAGCGGGGGGCAGTGAGCAGTTCTTC. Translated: CASSLDGLAGGSEQFF.

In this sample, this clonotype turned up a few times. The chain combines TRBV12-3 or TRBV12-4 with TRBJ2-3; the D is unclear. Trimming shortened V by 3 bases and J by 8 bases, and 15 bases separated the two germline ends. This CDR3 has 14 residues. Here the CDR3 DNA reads TGTGCCAGCAGTTTCTCCATCCGACCACGTACGCAGTATTTT. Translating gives CASSFSIRPRTQYF.

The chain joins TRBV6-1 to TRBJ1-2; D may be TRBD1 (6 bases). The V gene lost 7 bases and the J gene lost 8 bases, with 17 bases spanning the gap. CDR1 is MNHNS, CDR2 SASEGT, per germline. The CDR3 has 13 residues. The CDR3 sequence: CASIGDNSQGYTF. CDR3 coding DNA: TGTGCCAGCATAGGGGACAACTCACAAGGCTACACCTTC.

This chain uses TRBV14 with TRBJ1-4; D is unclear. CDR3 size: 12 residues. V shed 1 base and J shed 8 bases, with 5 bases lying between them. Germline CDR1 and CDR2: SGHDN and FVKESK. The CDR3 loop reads CASSQVPEKLFF. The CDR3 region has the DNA TGTGCCAGCAGCCAAGTCCCAGAAAAACTGTTTTTT.

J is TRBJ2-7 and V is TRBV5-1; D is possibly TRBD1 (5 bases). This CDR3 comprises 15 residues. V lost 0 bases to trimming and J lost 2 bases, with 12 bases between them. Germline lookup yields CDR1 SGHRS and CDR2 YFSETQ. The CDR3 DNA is TGCGCCAGCAGCTTGGTACAGGTTCGGCCCTACGAGCAGTACTTC. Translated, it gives CASSLVQVRPYEQYF.

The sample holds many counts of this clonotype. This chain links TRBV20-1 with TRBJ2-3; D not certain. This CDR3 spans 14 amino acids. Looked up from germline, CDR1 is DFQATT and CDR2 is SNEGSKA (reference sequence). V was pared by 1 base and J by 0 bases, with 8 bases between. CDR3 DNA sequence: TGCAGTGCTAGAGTACAGCGAAGCACAGATACGCAGTATTTT. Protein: CSARVQRSTDTQYF.

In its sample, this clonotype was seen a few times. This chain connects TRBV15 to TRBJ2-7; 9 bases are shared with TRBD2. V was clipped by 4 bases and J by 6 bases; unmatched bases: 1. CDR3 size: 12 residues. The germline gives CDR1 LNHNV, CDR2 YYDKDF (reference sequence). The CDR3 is CATSISGGEQYF. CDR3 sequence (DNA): TGTGCCACCAGCATTAGCGGGGGCGAGCAGTACTTC.

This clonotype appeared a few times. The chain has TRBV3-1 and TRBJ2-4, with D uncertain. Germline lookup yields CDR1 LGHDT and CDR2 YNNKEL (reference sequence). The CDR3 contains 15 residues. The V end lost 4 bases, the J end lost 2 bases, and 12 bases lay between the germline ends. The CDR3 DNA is TGTGCCAGCAGCCGTTACGTGCAGACCAAAAACATTCAGTACTTC. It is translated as CASSRYVQTKNIQYF.

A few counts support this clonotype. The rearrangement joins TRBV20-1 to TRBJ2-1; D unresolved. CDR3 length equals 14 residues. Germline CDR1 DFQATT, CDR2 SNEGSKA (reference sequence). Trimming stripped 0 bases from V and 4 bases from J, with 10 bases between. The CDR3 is CSARDRMGYNEQFF. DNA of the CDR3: TGCAGTGCTAGAGATCGAATGGGTTACAATGAGCAGTTCTTC.

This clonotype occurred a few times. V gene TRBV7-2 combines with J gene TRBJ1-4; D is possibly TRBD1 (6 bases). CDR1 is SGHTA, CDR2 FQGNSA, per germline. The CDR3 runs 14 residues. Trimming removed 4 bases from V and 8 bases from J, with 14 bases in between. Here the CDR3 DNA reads TGTGCCAGCAGCTCACAGGGAGGACCCGAAAAACTGTTTTTT. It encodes CASSSQGGPEKLFF.

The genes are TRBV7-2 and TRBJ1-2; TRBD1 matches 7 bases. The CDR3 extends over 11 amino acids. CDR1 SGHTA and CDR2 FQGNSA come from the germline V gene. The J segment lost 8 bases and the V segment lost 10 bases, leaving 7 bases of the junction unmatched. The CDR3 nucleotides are TGTGCCACCAGGGGGTTACGGGGCTACACCTTC. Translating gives CATRGLRGYTF.

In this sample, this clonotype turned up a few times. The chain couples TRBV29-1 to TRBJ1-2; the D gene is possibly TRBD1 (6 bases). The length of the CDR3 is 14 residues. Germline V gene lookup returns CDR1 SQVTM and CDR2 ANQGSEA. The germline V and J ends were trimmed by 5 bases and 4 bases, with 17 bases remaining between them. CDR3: CSVLQGGDLYGYTF. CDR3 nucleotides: TGCAGCGTTCTACAGGGAGGGGACCTCTATGGCTACACCTTC.

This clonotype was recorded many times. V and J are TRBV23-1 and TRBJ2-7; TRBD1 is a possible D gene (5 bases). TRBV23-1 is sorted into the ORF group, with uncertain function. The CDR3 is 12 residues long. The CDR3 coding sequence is TGCGCCTGCAGGGCCCACATTTACGAGCAGTACGTC. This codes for CACRAHIYEQYV.

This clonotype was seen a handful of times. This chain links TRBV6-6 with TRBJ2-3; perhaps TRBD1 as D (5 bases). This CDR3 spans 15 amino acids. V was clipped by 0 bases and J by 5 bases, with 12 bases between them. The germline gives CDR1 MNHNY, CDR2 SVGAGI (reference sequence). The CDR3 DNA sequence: TGTGCCAGCAGTTACTCGAACTGGGGCGGAGATACGCAGTATTTT. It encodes CASSYSNWGGDTQYF.

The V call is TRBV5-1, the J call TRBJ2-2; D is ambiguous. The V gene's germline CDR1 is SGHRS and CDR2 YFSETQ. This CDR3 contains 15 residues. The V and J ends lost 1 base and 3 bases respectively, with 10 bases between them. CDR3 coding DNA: TGCGCCAGCAGCTTGAGGTCGGCGTACACCGGGGAGCTGTTTTTT. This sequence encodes CASSLRSAYTGELFF.

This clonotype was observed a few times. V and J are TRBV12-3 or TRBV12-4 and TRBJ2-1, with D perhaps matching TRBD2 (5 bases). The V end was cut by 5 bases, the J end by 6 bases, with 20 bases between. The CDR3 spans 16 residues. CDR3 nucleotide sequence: TGTGCCAGCAGTCCCCTCAGCGCAGCCGGAGGCAATGAGCAGTTCTTC. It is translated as CASSPLSAAGGNEQFF.

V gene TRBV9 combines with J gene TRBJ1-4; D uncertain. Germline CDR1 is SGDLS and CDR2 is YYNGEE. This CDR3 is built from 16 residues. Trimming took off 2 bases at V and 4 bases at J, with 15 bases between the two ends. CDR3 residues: CASSVGYSSYNEKLFF. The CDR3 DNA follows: TGTGCCAGCAGCGTTGGTTATAGCAGTTATAATGAAAAACTGTTTTTT.

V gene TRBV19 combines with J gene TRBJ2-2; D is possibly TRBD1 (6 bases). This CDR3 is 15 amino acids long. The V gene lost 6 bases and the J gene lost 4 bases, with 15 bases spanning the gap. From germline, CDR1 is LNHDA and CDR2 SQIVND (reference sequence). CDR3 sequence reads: CASSPRAGVTGELFF. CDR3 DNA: TGTGCCAGTAGCCCCAGGGCAGGGGTCACCGGGGAGCTGTTTTTT.

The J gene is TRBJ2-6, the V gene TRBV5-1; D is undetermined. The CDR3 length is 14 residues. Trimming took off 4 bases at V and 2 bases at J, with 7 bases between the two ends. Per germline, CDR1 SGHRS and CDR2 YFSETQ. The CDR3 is CASSVRTGANVLTF. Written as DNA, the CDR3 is TGCGCCAGCAGCGTGAGGACTGGGGCCAACGTCCTGACTTTC.

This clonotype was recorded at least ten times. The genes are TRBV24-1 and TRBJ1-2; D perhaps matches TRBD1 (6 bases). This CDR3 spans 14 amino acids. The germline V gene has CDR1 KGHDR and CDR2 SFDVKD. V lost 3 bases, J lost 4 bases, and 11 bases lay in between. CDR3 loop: CATSDGGRRYGYTF. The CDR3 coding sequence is TGTGCCACCAGTGATGGGGGCAGACGCTATGGCTACACCTTC.

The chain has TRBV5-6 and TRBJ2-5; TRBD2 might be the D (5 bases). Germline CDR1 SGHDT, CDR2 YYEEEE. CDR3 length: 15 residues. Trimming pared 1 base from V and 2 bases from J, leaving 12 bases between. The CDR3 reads CASSLSEAEQETQYF. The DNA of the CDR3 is TGTGCCAGCAGCTTGTCAGAAGCGGAGCAAGAGACCCAGTACTTC.

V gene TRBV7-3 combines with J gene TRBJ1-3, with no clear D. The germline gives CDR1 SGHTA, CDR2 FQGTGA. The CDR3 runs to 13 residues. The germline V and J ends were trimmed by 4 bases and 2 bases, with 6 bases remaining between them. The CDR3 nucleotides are TGTGCCAGCAGCTCGGGCACTGGAAACACCATATATTTT. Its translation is CASSSGTGNTIYF.

Here the CDR3 reads CASSMYRGSGNTIYF. For the CDR3, the DNA is TGTGCCAGCAGCATGTACAGGGGGTCTGGAAACACCATATATTTT. The rearrangement uses TRBV7-2 and TRBJ1-3; 8 bases are shared with TRBD1. This CDR3 is 15 amino acids long. CDR1 is SGHTA, CDR2 FQGNSA, per germline. V lost 5 bases to trimming and J lost 1 base; unmatched junction nucleotides: 4.

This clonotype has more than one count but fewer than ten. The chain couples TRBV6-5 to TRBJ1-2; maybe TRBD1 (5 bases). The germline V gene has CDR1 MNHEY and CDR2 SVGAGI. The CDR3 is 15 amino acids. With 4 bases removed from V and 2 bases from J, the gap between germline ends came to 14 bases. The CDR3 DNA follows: TGTGCCAGCAGTTGGGCAGGGTGGGGAAACTATGGCTACACCTTC. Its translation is CASSWAGWGNYGYTF.

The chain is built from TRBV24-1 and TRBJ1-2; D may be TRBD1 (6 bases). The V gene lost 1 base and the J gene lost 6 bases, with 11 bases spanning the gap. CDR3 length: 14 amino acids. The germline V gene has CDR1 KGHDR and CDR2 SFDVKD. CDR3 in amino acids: CATSDFSGGDGYTF. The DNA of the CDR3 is TGTGCCACCAGTGATTTTTCTGGGGGCGATGGCTACACCTTC.

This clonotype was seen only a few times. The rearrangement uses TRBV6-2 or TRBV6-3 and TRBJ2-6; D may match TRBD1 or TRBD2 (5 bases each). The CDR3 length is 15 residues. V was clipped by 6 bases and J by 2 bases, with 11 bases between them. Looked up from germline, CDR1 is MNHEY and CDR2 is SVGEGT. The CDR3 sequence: CASRRDGTGANVLTF. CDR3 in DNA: TGTGCCAGCAGAAGGGACGGGACTGGGGCCAACGTCCTGACTTTC.

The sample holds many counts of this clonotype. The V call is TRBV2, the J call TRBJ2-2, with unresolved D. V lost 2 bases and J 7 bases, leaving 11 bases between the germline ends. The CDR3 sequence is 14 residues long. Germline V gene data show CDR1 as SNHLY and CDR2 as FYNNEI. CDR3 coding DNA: TGTGCCAGCAGTGAACTGGTGTTCGTCGGGGAGCTGTTTTTT. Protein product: CASSELVFVGELFF.